This TCR beta chain came from a study of cytomegalovirus exposure and HLA in healthy donors. Germline CDR1 reads SQVTM; CDR2 reads ANQGSEA. Trimming stripped 7 bases from V and 6 bases from J, with 12 bases between. The CDR3 length is 12 residues. 60 Vbeta and 13 Jbeta primers were used in PCR. TCRdb's copy holds only in-frame clones and misses some; the assay was immunoSEQ multiplex PCR. Of 85,000 to 110,000 clones listed, around 66% were seen once; the top ten hold around 3.3%. Sequencing was carried out using PBMCs. The receptor was isolated from a woman aged 45 to 65 in good health and CMV-seronegative. The rearrangement joins TRBV29-1 to TRBJ2-2; no firm D call. The CDR3: CSARTTPGELFF. The CDR3 bases are TGCAGCGCCCGAACGACACCCGGGGAGCTGTTTTTT.